The 11 T cell receptor beta chains below come from one sample, sequenced in a study of blood T cells in healthy people across ages. The authors ran a second PCR of 7 to 11 cycles using a sample-barcoded 5' primer and a J-beta primer mix. TCRdb used MiXCR to reprocess the 5' RACE reads, holding one entry per CDR3 protein. Of about 780,000 distinct CDR3 sequences listed, around half were seen once; the top ten hold 15% to 20%. Source material: blood. The receptors were sampled from a man older than 75 in good health.

The chain employs TRBV6-6 and TRBJ1-2, with 10 bases matching TRBD1. J lost 8 bases, V lost 6 bases, and 9 bases had no gene match. The germline gives CDR1 MNHNY, CDR2 SVGAGI (reference sequence). The CDR3 covers 14 residues. The CDR3 reads CASSRQGAADGYTF. The CDR3 DNA follows: TGTGCCAGCAGCAGACAGGGGGCCGCTGACGGCTACACCTTC.

The chain has TRBV20-1 and TRBJ2-4, with 8 bases aligning to TRBD2. With the DNA end fitting TRBJ2-7 better, the J assignment may be wrong. Germline lookup yields CDR1 DFQATT and CDR2 SNEGSKA (reference sequence). The CDR3 is made up of 15 amino acids. The CDR3 nucleotides read TGCAGTGCTAGATCCCTGGGACTAGAAAGTTCCGAGCAGTACTTC. Amino acids: CSARSLGLESSEQYF.

The chain is built from TRBV20-1 and TRBJ2-5; possibly TRBD2 for D (6 bases). Trimming pared 3 bases from V and 5 bases from J, leaving 10 bases between. Germline V CDR1 and CDR2: DFQATT, SNEGSKA (reference sequence). CDR3 length: 12 residues. This CDR3 is CSASAGRETQYF. CDR3 in DNA: TGCAGTGCTAGCGCGGGGCGCGAGACCCAGTACTTC.

About this clonotype itself: The junction does not match germline at one end; this may be a read error. The chain uses TRBV9 and TRBJ2-7; D could derive from TRBD1 or TRBD2 (5 bases each). CDR1 and CDR2 from the germline V gene are SGDLS and YYNGEE. The CDR3 is 14 residues long. This chain's CDR3 is CASSVARNRNEQYF. The CDR3 nucleotides read TGTGCCAGTAGCGTAGCCAGGAACAGGAATGAGCAGTACTTC.

The CDR3 region is CASSPFGQGSYGYTF. In DNA, the CDR3 is TGTGCCAGCAGTCCATTCGGACAGGGCAGCTATGGCTACACCTTC. J is TRBJ1-2 and V is TRBV2; 8 bases fit TRBD1. The V and J ends lost 5 bases and 4 bases, in that order; junction bases with no gene match: 9. CDR1 is SNHLY and CDR2 is FYNNEI in the germline V gene. The CDR3 runs 15 residues.

This chain connects TRBV7-6 to TRBJ2-1, with TRBD1 identical over 7 bases. This CDR3 contains 12 residues. With V trimmed by 8 bases and J by 8 bases, 6 bases remained unmatched. From germline, CDR1 is SGHVS and CDR2 FNYEAQ. In DNA form, the CDR3 reads TGTGCCAGCCGAGGGACAGTCGATGAGCAGTTCTTC. It is translated as CASRGTVDEQFF. Using reference TRBV7-6 and TRBJ2-1 for the parts outside the CDR3, the full variable domain is GAGVSQSPRYKVTKRGQDVALRCDPISGHVSLYWYRQALGQGPEFLTYFNYEAQQDKSGLPNDRFSAERPEGSISTLTIQRTEQRDSAMYRCASRGTVDEQFFGPGTRLTVL.

This rearrangement joins TRBV4-2 to TRBJ2-2; no reliable D call. The germline V gene encodes CDR1 LGHNA and CDR2 YNFKEQ. Trimming took off 4 bases at V and 6 bases at J, with 6 bases between the two ends. The CDR3 is 12 residues long. The CDR3 bases are TGTGCCAGCAGCCGTTCCGCCGGGGAGCTGTTTTTT. This translates into CASSRSAGELFF.

The J gene is TRBJ2-2, the V gene TRBV4-2, with TRBD2 identical over 8 bases. The CDR3 length is 17 residues. The trim removed 0 bases at V and 3 bases at J, leaving 6 bases unmatched. CDR1 is LGHNA, CDR2 YNFKEQ, per germline. The CDR3 loop reads CASSQDRGGEYTGELFF. The CDR3, as DNA: TGTGCCAGCAGCCAAGATCGGGGGGGCGAATACACCGGGGAGCTGTTTTTT.

The rearrangement links TRBV25-1 to TRBJ1-2, with D possibly being TRBD1 (5 bases). Germline values: CDR1 MGHDK, CDR2 SYGVNS. Deletions cut 8 bases from V and 4 bases from J, with 14 bases between. This CDR3 is 13 amino acids long. CDR3 nucleotides: TGTGCCAGCGGTCCCGGGACCTCCTATGGCTACACCTTC. This sequence encodes CASGPGTSYGYTF.

The chain links TRBV20-1 to TRBJ2-7; TRBD1 matches 11 bases. The germline gives CDR1 DFQATT, CDR2 SNEGSKA (reference sequence). This CDR3 spans 12 amino acids. CDR3 residues: CKGQGVTNEQYF. The CDR3 DNA reads TGCAAGGGACAGGGGGTAACCAATGAGCAGTACTTC.

The J gene is TRBJ2-1, the V gene TRBV12-3 or TRBV12-4; TRBD2 aligns across 8 bases. Trimming at V came to 8 bases and at J to 2 bases, leaving 11 bases not matched to a gene. The CDR3 has 16 amino acids. The chain's CDR3 is CASGRGGGRAYNEQFF. In DNA form, the CDR3 reads TGTGCCAGCGGGAGGGGCGGGGGGCGGGCCTACAATGAGCAGTTCTTC.